This TCR beta chain comes out of a study of early stage breast cancer tumors. Study information: Average read coverage per sample was around 10-fold.

Each sample had two DNA replicates, approximately 0.5 ug blood or roughly 1.4 ug tissue. Repertoires were generated with immunoSEQ multiplex PCR, while TCRdb's copy carries only in-frame clones and drops some. The sample comprises roughly 19,000 clones, roughly 76% of which are singletons, and around a quarter rests with the top ten. General study points: Enriched TCRB sequences shared across patients were mostly commonly generated sequences.

CDR1 is SGHVS and CDR2 is FQNEAQ in the germline V gene. Unmatched junction bases numbered 7, after V lost 1 base and J lost 4 bases. The CDR3 covers 16 residues. For this clone: Its antigen is unknown.

This clonotype was sampled from a person aged 60 to 70 with breast cancer. The chain carries TRBV7-8 and TRBJ2-5; 9 bases fit TRBD2. The sequencing input was blood. CDR3: CASSLDGLAPPETQYF. CDR3 coding DNA: TGTGCCAGCAGCTTAGATGGACTAGCGCCCCCAGAGACCCAGTACTTC.